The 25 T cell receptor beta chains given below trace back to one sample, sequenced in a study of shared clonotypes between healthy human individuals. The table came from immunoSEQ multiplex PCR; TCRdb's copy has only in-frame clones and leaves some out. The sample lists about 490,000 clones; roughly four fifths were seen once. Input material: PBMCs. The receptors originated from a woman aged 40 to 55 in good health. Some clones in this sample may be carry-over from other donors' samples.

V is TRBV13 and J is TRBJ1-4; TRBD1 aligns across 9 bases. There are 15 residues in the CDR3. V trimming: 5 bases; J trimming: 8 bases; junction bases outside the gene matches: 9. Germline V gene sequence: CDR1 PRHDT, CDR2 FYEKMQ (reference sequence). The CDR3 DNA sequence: TGTGCCAGCAGCCCCTCGGGACAGGGCGGGGAAAAACTGTTTTTT. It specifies CASSPSGQGGEKLFF.

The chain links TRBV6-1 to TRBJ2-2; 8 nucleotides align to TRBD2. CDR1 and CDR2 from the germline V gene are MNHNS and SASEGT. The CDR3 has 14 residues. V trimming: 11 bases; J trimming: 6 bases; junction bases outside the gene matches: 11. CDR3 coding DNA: TGTGCCCTTCGGGGACTAGGGTCTGCCGGGGAGCTGTTTTTT. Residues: CALRGLGSAGELFF.

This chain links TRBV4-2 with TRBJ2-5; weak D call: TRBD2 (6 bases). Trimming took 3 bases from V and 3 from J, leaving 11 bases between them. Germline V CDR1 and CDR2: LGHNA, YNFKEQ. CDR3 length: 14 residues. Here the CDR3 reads CASSQSLAEETQYF. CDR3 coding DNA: TGTGCCAGCAGCCAGTCACTAGCAGAAGAGACCCAGTACTTC.

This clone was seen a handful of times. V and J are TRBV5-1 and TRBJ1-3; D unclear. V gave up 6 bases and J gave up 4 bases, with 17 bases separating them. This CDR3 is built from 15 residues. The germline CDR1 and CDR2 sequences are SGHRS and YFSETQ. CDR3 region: CASTLWGGYGNTIYF. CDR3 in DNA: TGCGCCAGCACCCTTTGGGGAGGTTACGGAAACACCATATATTTT.

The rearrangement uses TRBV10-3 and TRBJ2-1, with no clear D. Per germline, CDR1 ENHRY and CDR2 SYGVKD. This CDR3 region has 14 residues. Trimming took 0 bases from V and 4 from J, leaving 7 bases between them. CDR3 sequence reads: CAISESGPYNEQFF. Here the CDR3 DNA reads TGTGCCATCAGTGAGTCCGGACCGTACAATGAGCAGTTCTTC.

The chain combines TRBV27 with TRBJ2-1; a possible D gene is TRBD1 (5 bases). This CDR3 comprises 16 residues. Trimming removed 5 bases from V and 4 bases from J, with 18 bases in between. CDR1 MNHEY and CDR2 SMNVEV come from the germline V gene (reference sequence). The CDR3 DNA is TGTGCCAGCAGTATCACGACAGCTAGAGATTACAATGAGCAGTTCTTC. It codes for CASSITTARDYNEQFF.

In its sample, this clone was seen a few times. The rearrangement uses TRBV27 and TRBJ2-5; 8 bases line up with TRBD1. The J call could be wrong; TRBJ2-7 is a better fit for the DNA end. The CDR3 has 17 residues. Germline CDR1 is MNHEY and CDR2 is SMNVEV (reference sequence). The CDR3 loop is CASSLGPPGGVSYEQYF. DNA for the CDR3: TGTGCCAGCAGTTTAGGTCCTCCAGGGGGCGTCAGTTACGAGCAGTACTTC.

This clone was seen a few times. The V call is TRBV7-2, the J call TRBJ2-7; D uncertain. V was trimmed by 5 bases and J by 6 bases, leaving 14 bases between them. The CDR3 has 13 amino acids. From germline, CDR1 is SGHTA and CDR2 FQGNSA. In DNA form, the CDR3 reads TGTGCCAGCAGCCCGACCCGTTGGACCGAGCAGTACTTC. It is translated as CASSPTRWTEQYF. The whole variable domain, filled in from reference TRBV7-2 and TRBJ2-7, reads GAGVSQSPSNKVTEKGKDVELRCDPISGHTALYWYRQSLGQGLEFLIYFQGNSAPDKSGLPSDRFSAERTGGSVSTLTIQRTQQEDSAVYLCASSPTRWTEQYFGPGTRLTVT.

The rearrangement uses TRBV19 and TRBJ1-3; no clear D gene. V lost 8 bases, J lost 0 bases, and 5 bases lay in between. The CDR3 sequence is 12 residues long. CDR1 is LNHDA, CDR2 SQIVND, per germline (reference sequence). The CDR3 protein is CASQFSGNTIYF. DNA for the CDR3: TGTGCCAGTCAATTCTCTGGAAACACCATATATTTT.

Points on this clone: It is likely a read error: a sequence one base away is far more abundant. CDR3 loop: CASSQGQGYSYEQYF. CDR3 sequence (DNA): TGTGCCAGCAGCCAAGGTCAGGGCTATTCCTACGAGCAGTACTTC. V is TRBV4-2 and J is TRBJ2-7; D might be TRBD1 (5 bases). The germline V and J ends were trimmed by 1 base and 1 base, with 11 bases remaining between them. The germline V gene encodes CDR1 LGHNA and CDR2 YNFKEQ. CDR3 length: 15 residues.

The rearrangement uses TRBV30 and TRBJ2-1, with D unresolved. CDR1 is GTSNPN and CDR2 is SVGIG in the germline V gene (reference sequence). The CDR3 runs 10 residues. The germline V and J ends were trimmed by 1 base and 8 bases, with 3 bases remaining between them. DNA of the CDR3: TGTGCCTGGAGTGAACATGAGCAGTTCTTC. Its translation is CAWSEHEQFF.

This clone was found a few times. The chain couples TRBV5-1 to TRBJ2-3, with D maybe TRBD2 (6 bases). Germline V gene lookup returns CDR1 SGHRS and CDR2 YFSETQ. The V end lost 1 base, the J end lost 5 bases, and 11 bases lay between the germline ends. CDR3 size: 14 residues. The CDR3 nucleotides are TGCGCCAGCAGCTTGACCGGGAGTAGAGATACGCAGTATTTT. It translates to CASSLTGSRDTQYF.

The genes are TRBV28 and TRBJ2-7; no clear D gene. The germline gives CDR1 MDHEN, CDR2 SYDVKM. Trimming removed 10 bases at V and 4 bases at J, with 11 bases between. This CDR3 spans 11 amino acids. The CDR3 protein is CATQTGYEQYF. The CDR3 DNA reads TGTGCCACCCAGACCGGGTACGAGCAGTACTTC.

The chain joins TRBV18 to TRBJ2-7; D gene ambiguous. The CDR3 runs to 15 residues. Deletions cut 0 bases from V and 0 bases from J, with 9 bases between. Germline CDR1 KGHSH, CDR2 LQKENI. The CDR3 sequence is CASSPPTTDSYEQYF. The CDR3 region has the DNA TGTGCCAGCTCACCACCGACGACGGACTCCTACGAGCAGTACTTC.

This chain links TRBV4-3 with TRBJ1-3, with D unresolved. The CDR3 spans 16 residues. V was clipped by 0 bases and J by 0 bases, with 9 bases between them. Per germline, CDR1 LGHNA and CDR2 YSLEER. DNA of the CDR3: TGCGCCAGCAGCCAAGATCTGCCGGGCTCTGGAAACACCATATATTTT. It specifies CASSQDLPGSGNTIYF.

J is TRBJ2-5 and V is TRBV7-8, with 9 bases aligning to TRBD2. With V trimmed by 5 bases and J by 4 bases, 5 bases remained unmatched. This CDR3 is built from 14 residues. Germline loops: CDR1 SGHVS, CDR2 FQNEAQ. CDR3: CASSPVAGVETQYF. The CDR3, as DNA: TGTGCCAGCAGCCCAGTAGCGGGAGTAGAGACCCAGTACTTC.

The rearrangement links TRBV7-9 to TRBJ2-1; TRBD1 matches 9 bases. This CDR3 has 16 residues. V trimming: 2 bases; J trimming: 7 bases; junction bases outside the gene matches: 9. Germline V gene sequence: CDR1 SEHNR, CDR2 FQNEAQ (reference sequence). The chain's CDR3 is CASSLRQGVKSNEQFF. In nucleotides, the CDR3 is TGTGCCAGCAGCTTAAGACAGGGGGTGAAGTCGAATGAGCAGTTCTTC.

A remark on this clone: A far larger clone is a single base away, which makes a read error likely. The CDR3 is CSVEGLQELQFF. CDR3 in DNA: TGCAGCGTTGAAGGGTTACAGGAATTACAGTTCTTC. The chain couples TRBV29-1 to TRBJ2-1; perhaps TRBD1 as D (5 bases). Trimming removed 1 base at V and 13 bases at J, with 14 bases between. CDR3 length equals 12 residues. Per the germline V gene, CDR1 is SQVTM and CDR2 is ANQGSEA.

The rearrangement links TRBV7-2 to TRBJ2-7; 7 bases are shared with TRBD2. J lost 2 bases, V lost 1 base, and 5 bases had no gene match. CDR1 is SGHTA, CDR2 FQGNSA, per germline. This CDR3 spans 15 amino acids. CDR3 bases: TGTGCCAGCAGCTTAGGGGGAGGGTCGACCTACGAGCAGTACTTC. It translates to CASSLGGGSTYEQYF.

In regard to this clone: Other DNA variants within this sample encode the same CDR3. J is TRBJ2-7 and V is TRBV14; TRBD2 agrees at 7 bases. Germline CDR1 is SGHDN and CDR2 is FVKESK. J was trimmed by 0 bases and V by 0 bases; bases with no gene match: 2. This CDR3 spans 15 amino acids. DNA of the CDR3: TGTGCCAGCAGCCAAGATCGCGGGAGCTCCTACGAGCAGTACTTC. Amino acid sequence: CASSQDRGSSYEQYF. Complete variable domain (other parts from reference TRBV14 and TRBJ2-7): EAGVTQFPSHSVIEKGQTVTLRCDPISGHDNLYWYRRVMGKEIKFLLHFVKESKQDESGMPNNRFLAERTGGTYSTLKVQPAELEDSGVYFCASSQDRGSSYEQYFGPGTRLTVT.

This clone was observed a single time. CDR3 sequence (DNA): TGTGCCAGCTCAAAAATGGACGGGGACCCTAACTATGGCTACACCTTC. This encodes CASSKMDGDPNYGYTF. V is TRBV18 and J is TRBJ1-2; weak D call: TRBD1 (5 bases). CDR3 size: 16 residues. V lost 5 bases to trimming and J lost 0 bases, with 16 bases between them. Germline V gene data show CDR1 as KGHSH and CDR2 as LQKENI.

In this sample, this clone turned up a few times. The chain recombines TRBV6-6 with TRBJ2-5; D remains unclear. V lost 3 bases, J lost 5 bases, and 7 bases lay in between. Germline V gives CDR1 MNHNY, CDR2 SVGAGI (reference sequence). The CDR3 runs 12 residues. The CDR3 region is CASSYQIETQYF. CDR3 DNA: TGTGCCAGCAGTTATCAGATCGAGACCCAGTACTTC.

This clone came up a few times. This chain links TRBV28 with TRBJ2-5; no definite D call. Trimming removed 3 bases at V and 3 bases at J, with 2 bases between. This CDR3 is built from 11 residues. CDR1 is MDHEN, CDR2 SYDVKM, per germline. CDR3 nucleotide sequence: TGTGCCAGCAGTTTTAAAGAGACCCAGTACTTC. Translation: CASSFKETQYF.

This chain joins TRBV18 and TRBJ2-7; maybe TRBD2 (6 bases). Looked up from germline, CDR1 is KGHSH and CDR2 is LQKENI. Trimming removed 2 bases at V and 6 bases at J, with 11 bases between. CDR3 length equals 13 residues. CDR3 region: CASSPGGPLEQYF. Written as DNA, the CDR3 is TGTGCCAGCTCACCAGGAGGGCCCCTCGAGCAGTACTTC.

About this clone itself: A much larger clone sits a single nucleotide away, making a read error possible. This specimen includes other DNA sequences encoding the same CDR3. The DNA for the CDR3 is TGTGCCAGCAGCTTAGACGGTAATCAGCCCCAGCATTTT. As protein: CASSLDGNQPQHF. The V call is TRBV7-3, the J call TRBJ1-5; no firm D call. The CDR3 is 13 amino acids. The ends were cut back, 2 bases at V and 4 bases at J, with 6 bases in the middle. CDR1 SGHTA and CDR2 FQGTGA come from the germline V gene.